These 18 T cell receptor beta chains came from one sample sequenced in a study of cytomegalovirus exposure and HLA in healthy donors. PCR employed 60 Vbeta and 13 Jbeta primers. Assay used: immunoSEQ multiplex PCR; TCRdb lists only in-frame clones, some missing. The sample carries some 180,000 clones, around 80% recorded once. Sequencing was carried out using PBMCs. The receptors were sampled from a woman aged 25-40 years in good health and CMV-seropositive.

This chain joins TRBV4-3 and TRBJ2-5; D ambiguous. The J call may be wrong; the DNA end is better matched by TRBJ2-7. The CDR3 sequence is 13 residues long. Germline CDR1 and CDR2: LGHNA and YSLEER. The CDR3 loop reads CASSQDISYEQYF. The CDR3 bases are TGCGCCAGCAGCCAAGACATCTCCTACGAGCAGTACTTC.

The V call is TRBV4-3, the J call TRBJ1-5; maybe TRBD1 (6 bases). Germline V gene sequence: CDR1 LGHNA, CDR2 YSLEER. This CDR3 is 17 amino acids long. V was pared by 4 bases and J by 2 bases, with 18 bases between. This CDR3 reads CASSLNHRVGGNQPQHF. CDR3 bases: TGCGCCAGCAGCCTAAACCACAGGGTTGGCGGCAATCAGCCCCAGCATTTT.

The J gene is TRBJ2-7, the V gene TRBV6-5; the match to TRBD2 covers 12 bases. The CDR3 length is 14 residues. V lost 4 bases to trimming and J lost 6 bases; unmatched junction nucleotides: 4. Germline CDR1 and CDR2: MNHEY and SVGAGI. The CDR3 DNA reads TGTGCCAGCAGTTCTCTAGCGGGGGGGCCCGAGCAGTACTTC. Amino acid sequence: CASSSLAGGPEQYF.

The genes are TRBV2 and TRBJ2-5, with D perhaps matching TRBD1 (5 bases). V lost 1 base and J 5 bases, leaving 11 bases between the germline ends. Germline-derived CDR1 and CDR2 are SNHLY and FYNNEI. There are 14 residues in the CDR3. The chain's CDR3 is CASSEGVRQETQYF. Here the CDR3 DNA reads TGTGCCAGCAGTGAAGGGGTCAGACAGGAGACCCAGTACTTC.

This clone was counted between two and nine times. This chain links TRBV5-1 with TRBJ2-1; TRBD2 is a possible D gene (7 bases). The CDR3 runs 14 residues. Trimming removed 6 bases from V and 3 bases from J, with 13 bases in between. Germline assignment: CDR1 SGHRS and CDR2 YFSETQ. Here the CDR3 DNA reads TGCGCCAGCACCCTAGGGGGGGGCTACAATGAGCAGTTCTTC. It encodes CASTLGGGYNEQFF.

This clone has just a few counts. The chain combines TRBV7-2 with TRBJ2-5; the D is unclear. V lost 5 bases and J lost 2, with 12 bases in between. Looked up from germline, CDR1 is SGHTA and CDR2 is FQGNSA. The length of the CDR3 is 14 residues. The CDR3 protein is CASSPSAGQETQYF. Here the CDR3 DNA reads TGTGCCAGCAGCCCATCGGCAGGTCAAGAGACCCAGTACTTC.

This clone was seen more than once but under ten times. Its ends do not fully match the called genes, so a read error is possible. The CDR3 is CASTLRGGPYQPQHF. In DNA form, the CDR3 reads TGTGCCAGCACTTTACGGGGGGGGCCGTATCAGCCCCAGCATTTT. The chain combines TRBV28 with TRBJ1-5; D is perhaps TRBD1 (6 bases). Germline V gives CDR1 MDHEN, CDR2 SYDVKM. The CDR3 runs 15 residues. The full variable domain, in which reference TRBV28 and TRBJ1-5 provide the parts outside the CDR3, is DVKVTQSSRYLVKRTGEKVFLECVQDMDHENMFWYRQDPGLGLRLIYFSYDVKMKEKGDIPEGYSVSREKKERFSLILESASTNQTSMYLCASTLRGGPYQPQHFGDGTRLSIL.

The CDR3 bases are TGTGCCAGCAGCTTGTCGGCAGGGGGAAATTCACCCCTCCACTTT. Its translation: CASSLSAGGNSPLHF. The chain couples TRBV5-4 to TRBJ1-6, with 7 positions matching TRBD1. The CDR3 runs to 15 residues. The junction had 5 bases not matched to a gene; V was cut back by 1 base and J by 7 bases. Germline V gene lookup returns CDR1 SGHNT and CDR2 YYREEE (reference sequence).

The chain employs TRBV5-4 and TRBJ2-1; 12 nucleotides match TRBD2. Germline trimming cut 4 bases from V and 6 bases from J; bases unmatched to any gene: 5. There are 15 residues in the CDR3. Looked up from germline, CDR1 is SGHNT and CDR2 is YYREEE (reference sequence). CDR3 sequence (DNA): TGTGCCAGCAGCGATCCTAGCGGGGGGGCCAATGAGCAGTTCTTC. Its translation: CASSDPSGGANEQFF.

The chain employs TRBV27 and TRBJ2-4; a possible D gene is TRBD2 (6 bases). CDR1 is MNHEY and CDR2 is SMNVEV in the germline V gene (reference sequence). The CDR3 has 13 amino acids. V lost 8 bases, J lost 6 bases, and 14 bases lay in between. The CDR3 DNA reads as TGTGCCAGCCGGAGGGGCGTGGGAAACATTCAGTACTTC. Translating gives CASRRGVGNIQYF.

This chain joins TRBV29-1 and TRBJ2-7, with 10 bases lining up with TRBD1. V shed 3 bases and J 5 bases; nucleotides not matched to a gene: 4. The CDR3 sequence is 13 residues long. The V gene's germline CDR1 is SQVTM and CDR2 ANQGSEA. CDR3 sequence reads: CSVERQGADEQYF. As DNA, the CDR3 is TGCAGCGTTGAGAGACAGGGGGCGGACGAGCAGTACTTC.

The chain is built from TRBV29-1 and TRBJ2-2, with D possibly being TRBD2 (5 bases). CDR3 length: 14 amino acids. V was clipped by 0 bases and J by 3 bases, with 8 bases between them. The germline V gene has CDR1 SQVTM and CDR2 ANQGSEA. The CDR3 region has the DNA TGCAGCGTTGAAGATCACGGGGACACCGGGGAGCTGTTTTTT. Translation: CSVEDHGDTGELFF.

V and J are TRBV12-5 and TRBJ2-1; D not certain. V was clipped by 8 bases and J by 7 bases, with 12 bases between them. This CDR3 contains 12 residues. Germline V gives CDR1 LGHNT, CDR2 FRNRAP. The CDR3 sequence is CASSYATNEQFF. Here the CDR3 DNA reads TGTGCTAGTTCATACGCAACTAATGAGCAGTTCTTC.

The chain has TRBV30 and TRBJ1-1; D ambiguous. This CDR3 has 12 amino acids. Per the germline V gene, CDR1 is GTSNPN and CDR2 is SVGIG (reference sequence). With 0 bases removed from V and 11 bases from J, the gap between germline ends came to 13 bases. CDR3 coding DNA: TGTGCCTGGAGTGTAGCCCTCTCCCCGGCTTTCTTT. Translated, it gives CAWSVALSPAFF.

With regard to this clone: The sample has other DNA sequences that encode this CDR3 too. For the CDR3, the DNA is TGTGCCAGCAGCTTAGGGCCAGGGGGGTTCGACTACGAGCAGTACTTC. It is translated as CASSLGPGGFDYEQYF. This chain connects TRBV11-2 to TRBJ2-7; D is possibly TRBD1 (7 bases). CDR3 length: 16 amino acids. Germline values: CDR1 SGHAT, CDR2 FQNNGV. Trimming stripped 1 base from V and 3 bases from J, with 16 bases between. The whole variable domain, remainder taken from reference TRBV11-2 and TRBJ2-7, is EAGVAQSPRYKIIEKRQSVAFWCNPISGHATLYWYQQILGQGPKLLIQFQNNGVVDDSQLPKDRFSAERLKGVDSTLKIQPAKLEDSAVYLCASSLGPGGFDYEQYFGPGTRLTVT.

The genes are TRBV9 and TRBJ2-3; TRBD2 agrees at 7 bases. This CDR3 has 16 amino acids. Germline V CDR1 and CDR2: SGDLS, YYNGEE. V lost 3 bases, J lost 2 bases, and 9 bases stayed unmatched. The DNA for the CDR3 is TGTGCCAGCAGCGGGGTGGGGGGGGGACCCACAGATACGCAGTATTTT. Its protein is CASSGVGGGPTDTQYF.

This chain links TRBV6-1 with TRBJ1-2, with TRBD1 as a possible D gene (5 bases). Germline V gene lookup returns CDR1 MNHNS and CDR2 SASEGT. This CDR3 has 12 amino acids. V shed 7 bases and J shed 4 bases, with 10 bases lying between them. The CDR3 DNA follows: TGTGCCAGCACGCGGGGGGGCTATGGCTACACCTTC. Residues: CASTRGGYGYTF.

DNA of the CDR3: TGTGCCAGCAGCGTCAAATTCGGGACTAGCGGGGGATATGAGCAGTTCTTC. Protein product: CASSVKFGTSGGYEQFF. The V and J genes are TRBV9 and TRBJ2-1; 14 nucleotides line up with TRBD2. This CDR3 is 17 amino acids long. Germline-derived CDR1 and CDR2 are SGDLS and YYNGEE. J lost 8 bases, V lost 2 bases, and 9 bases had no gene match.